The 27 T cell receptor beta chains given below trace back to one sample, sequenced in a study of early T cells in non-severe SARS-CoV-2 infection. TCRdb independently ran MiXCR on the 5' RACE reads; one entry per CDR3 protein. The table shows about 76,000 distinct CDR3 sequences, with 9.5% to 15% occurring only once. Material: whole blood. Receptors were obtained from an adult who was a healthcare worker with PCR-confirmed SARS-CoV-2 infection or an uninfected control (not recorded which).

This clonotype turned up a few times. This chain links TRBV20-1 with TRBJ2-1, with 10 bases matching TRBD2. Germline-derived CDR1 and CDR2 are DFQATT and SNEGSKA (reference sequence). The V and J ends lost 4 bases and 7 bases, in that order; junction bases with no gene match: 7. The length of the CDR3 is 14 residues. The DNA of the CDR3 is TGCAGTGCTACAAGCGGGAGGGCCGTAAATGAGCAGTTCTTC. Translated, it gives CSATSGRAVNEQFF.

This clonotype has ten or more counts. DNA for the CDR3: TGTGCCAGCTCACCACAGGAGGGGGGGCCCCAGCATTTT. This codes for CASSPQEGGPQHF. V gene TRBV18 combines with J gene TRBJ1-5, with TRBD1 as a possible D gene (6 bases). Germline V gene lookup returns CDR1 KGHSH and CDR2 LQKENI. Trimming shortened V by 1 base and J by 9 bases, and 10 bases separated the two germline ends. CDR3 length: 13 residues.

This clonotype showed up just a few times. The chain combines TRBV3-1 with TRBJ2-1; either TRBD1 or TRBD2 may fit D (5 bases each). Germline CDR1 LGHDT, CDR2 YNNKEL (reference sequence). The CDR3 contains 16 residues. V was clipped by 2 bases and J by 2 bases, with 13 bases between them. Here the CDR3 DNA reads TGTGCCAGCAGCCAACACCCGGGACGGACCTACAATGAGCAGTTCTTC. Protein product: CASSQHPGRTYNEQFF.

This clonotype has just one count. Mismatch with germline at one junction end may stem from a read error. The rearrangement links TRBV12-3 or TRBV12-4 to TRBJ1-5; no reliable D call. This CDR3 is built from 14 residues. The CDR3 DNA follows: TGTGCCAGCAGCCCCAGCAGCTACAATCAGTCCCAGCATTTT. The encoded protein is CASSPSSYNQSQHF.

J is TRBJ1-1 and V is TRBV30, with D possibly TRBD1 on 5 matching bases. The V and J ends lost 1 base and 11 bases respectively, with 11 bases between them. Germline V gives CDR1 GTSNPN, CDR2 SVGIG (reference sequence). CDR3 length: 11 amino acids. The CDR3: CAWSARVMAFF. The CDR3 nucleotides are TGTGCCTGGAGTGCCAGGGTTATGGCTTTCTTT. The whole variable domain, filled in from reference TRBV30 and TRBJ1-1, reads SQTIHQWPATLVQPVGSPLSLECTVEGTSNPNLYWYRQAAGRGLQLLFYSVGIGQISSEVPQNLSASRPQDRQFILSSKKLLLSDSGFYLCAWSARVMAFFGQGTRLTVV.

A few counts support this clonotype. CDR3 region: CASSQDRRGQFF. DNA for the CDR3: TGTGCCAGCAGCCAAGATCGCCGCGGGCAGTTCTTC. The rearrangement uses TRBV3-1 and TRBJ2-1; D call uncertain. Germline CDR1 reads LGHDT; CDR2 reads YNNKEL (reference sequence). The CDR3 totals 12 residues. Trimming took 0 bases from V and 12 from J, leaving 9 bases between them.

This clonotype was recorded many times. V is TRBV29-1 and J is TRBJ2-2; D possibly uses TRBD1 or TRBD2 (6 bases each). Trimming stripped 5 bases from V and 1 base from J, with 11 bases between. Germline lookup yields CDR1 SQVTM and CDR2 ANQGSEA. The CDR3 totals 14 residues. CDR3 sequence reads: CSVRGGLNTGELFF. As DNA, the CDR3 is TGCAGCGTTCGAGGGGGGCTGAACACCGGGGAGCTGTTTTTT.

This clonotype was seen many times. The CDR3 loop reads CASSRRTSPSHYGYTF. Here the CDR3 DNA reads TGTGCCAGCAGCCGACGGACATCCCCGAGTCACTATGGCTACACCTTC. This chain joins TRBV3-1 and TRBJ1-2; D is perhaps TRBD1 (5 bases). The CDR3 extends over 16 amino acids. The germline V gene encodes CDR1 LGHDT and CDR2 YNNKEL (reference sequence). The V end was cut by 4 bases, the J end by 3 bases, with 18 bases between.

The genes are TRBV10-3 and TRBJ2-1, with 16 bases lining up with TRBD2. Germline V gives CDR1 ENHRY, CDR2 SYGVKD. This CDR3 spans 20 amino acids. J gave up 1 base and V 7 bases, and 13 bases lay outside the gene matches. The CDR3 spells CAITSYNGTSGRGSYNEQFF. In DNA, the CDR3 is TGTGCCATCACAAGTTACAACGGGACTAGCGGGAGGGGTTCCTACAATGAGCAGTTCTTC.

The chain combines TRBV9 with TRBJ1-6, with 10 bases lining up with TRBD1. V shed 4 bases, J shed 7 bases, and the junction held 5 bases outside the gene matches. Germline V gene data show CDR1 as SGDLS and CDR2 as YYNGEE. The CDR3 is made up of 15 amino acids. CDR3: CASSNRDRGNSPLHF. DNA for the CDR3: TGTGCCAGCAGCAACCGGGACAGGGGCAATTCACCCCTCCACTTT.

The CDR3 DNA sequence: TGTGCCAGCAGCCAAGGGTTAGCGGGAGGGTACGAGCAGTACTTC. It yields the protein CASSQGLAGGYEQYF. The chain uses TRBV3-1 and TRBJ2-7, with 11 bases matching TRBD2. Per the germline V gene, CDR1 is LGHDT and CDR2 is YNNKEL (reference sequence). The CDR3 sequence is 15 residues long. V dropped 1 base and J dropped 4; count of bases not matched to a gene: 3.

This rearrangement joins TRBV3-1 to TRBJ2-4, with D unresolved. CDR1 LGHDT and CDR2 YNNKEL come from the germline V gene (reference sequence). Trimming took 1 base from V and 15 from J, leaving 13 bases between them. The CDR3 is made up of 12 amino acids. The CDR3 region is CASSQVGDVRYF. The DNA of the CDR3 is TGTGCCAGCAGCCAAGTCGGAGACGTGCGGTACTTC.

This clonotype has a count of ten or more. The rearrangement links TRBV12-3 or TRBV12-4 to TRBJ1-3; D is ambiguous. This CDR3 has 12 amino acids. Trimming pared 3 bases from V and 6 bases from J, leaving 6 bases between. The chain's CDR3 is CASSFGENTIYF. CDR3 bases: TGTGCCAGCAGTTTTGGCGAAAACACCATATATTTT.

This clonotype was counted ten times or more. This chain joins TRBV20-1 and TRBJ1-6; TRBD1 might be the D (6 bases). The CDR3 extends over 16 amino acids. Trimming took 0 bases from V and 7 from J, leaving 16 bases between them. Looked up from germline, CDR1 is DFQATT and CDR2 is SNEGSKA (reference sequence). The CDR3 DNA sequence: TGCAGTGCTAGAGATCTCTTGCTGACAGGCAATTCACCCCTCCACTTT. Translated: CSARDLLLTGNSPLHF.

J is TRBJ1-2 and V is TRBV11-2; D is ambiguous. Germline CDR1 is SGHAT and CDR2 is FQNNGV. The length of the CDR3 is 14 residues. V shed 7 bases and J shed 7 bases, with 19 bases lying between them. This CDR3 is CASTPVGLSGGYTF. The CDR3, as DNA: TGTGCCAGCACCCCGGTCGGACTTTCGGGTGGCTACACCTTC.

The chain is built from TRBV9 and TRBJ2-3, with TRBD1 matching 8 bases. The CDR3 consists of 16 residues. V lost 2 bases to trimming and J lost 2 bases; unmatched junction nucleotides: 7. Germline CDR1 is SGDLS and CDR2 is YYNGEE. CDR3 in amino acids: CASSVRGQVDTDTQYF. CDR3 sequence (DNA): TGTGCCAGCAGCGTCAGGGGGCAGGTCGACACAGATACGCAGTATTTT.

The rearrangement uses TRBV4-1 and TRBJ2-7, with 8 bases fitting TRBD2. The V and J ends lost 1 base and 3 bases, in that order; junction bases with no gene match: 8. The CDR3 extends over 16 amino acids. Per germline, CDR1 MGHRA and CDR2 YSYEKL. CDR3 sequence: CASSQGQPSGLYEQYF. DNA for the CDR3: TGCGCCAGCAGCCAAGGCCAGCCTAGCGGGCTCTACGAGCAGTACTTC.

This clonotype turned up a few times. The chain uses TRBV9 and TRBJ2-5; TRBD2 might be the D (5 bases). The V end lost 6 bases, the J end lost 3 bases, and 12 bases lay between the germline ends. CDR3 length: 13 residues. CDR1 is SGDLS, CDR2 YYNGEE, per germline. The CDR3: CASTPGREETQYF. The CDR3 DNA follows: TGTGCCAGCACCCCTGGGCGGGAAGAGACCCAGTACTTC.

The chain carries TRBV28 and TRBJ1-4, with D possibly matching TRBD1 (6 bases). The CDR3 spans 15 residues. The ends were cut back, 3 bases at V and 7 bases at J, with 15 bases in the middle. CDR1 and CDR2 from the germline V gene are MDHEN and SYDVKM. The CDR3 nucleotides read TGTGCCAGCAGTTTCAGTCCGGGGGCAGGTGAAAAACTGTTTTTT. Translated, it gives CASSFSPGAGEKLFF.

V usage is TRBV29-1 and J usage is TRBJ1-2, with D hard to call. This CDR3 has 12 residues. Trimming stripped 6 bases from V and 4 bases from J, with 12 bases between. CDR1 and CDR2 (germline): SQVTM, ANQGSEA. CDR3 residues: CSVGPLGYGYTF. The CDR3 nucleotides are TGCAGCGTGGGCCCCCTCGGCTATGGCTACACCTTC.

This clonotype was recorded a few times. The chain couples TRBV5-4 to TRBJ2-2; no reliable D call. Germline V gives CDR1 SGHNT, CDR2 YYREEE (reference sequence). V lost 0 bases, J lost 4 bases, and 7 bases lay in between. CDR3 length: 14 residues. In DNA form, the CDR3 reads TGTGCCAGCAGCTTGGGCCTTCGCACCGGGGAGCTGTTTTTT. This sequence encodes CASSLGLRTGELFF.

This clonotype was seen a few times. V gene TRBV28 combines with J gene TRBJ2-7; 9 bases are a match to TRBD2. The CDR3 contains 20 residues. J was trimmed by 3 bases and V by 3 bases; bases with no gene match: 21. Per the germline V gene, CDR1 is MDHEN and CDR2 is SYDVKM. CDR3 loop: CASSFPKQGHSGGRDYEQYF. As DNA, the CDR3 is TGTGCCAGCAGTTTCCCCAAACAGGGTCATAGTGGCGGGAGGGACTACGAGCAGTACTTC.

This clonotype is judged medium-sized. The J gene is TRBJ2-3, the V gene TRBV29-1; possibly TRBD1 or TRBD2 for D (6 bases each). The CDR3 is made up of 13 amino acids. Trimming left V 3 bases short and J 7 bases short, with 14 bases between. Germline CDR1 SQVTM, CDR2 ANQGSEA. The CDR3 loop reads CSVELSGANTQYF. In nucleotides, the CDR3 is TGCAGCGTTGAGTTGTCGGGGGCGAATACGCAGTATTTT.

This clonotype was seen a few times. V is TRBV19 and J is TRBJ2-7; D may be TRBD2 (5 bases). In germline, CDR1 is LNHDA, CDR2 SQIVND (reference sequence). V shed 2 bases and J shed 6 bases, with 17 bases lying between them. The length of the CDR3 is 15 residues. The DNA for the CDR3 is TGTGCCAGTAGTATACGCGCTAGCAGCACCCCCGAGCAGTACTTC. As protein: CASSIRASSTPEQYF.

At least ten counts were recorded for this clonotype. In DNA, the CDR3 is TGTGCCAGCACCAGGGGGTCCTACGAGCAGTACTTC. Amino acids: CASTRGSYEQYF. The V and J genes are TRBV2 and TRBJ2-7; 7 bases agree with TRBD1. Per germline, CDR1 SNHLY and CDR2 FYNNEI. With V trimmed by 7 bases and J by 1 base, 1 base remained unmatched. The CDR3 contains 12 residues.

The sample holds many counts of this clonotype. The chain recombines TRBV18 with TRBJ1-6; a weak D match, TRBD1 (6 bases). Germline V gene data show CDR1 as KGHSH and CDR2 as LQKENI. V lost 3 bases to trimming and J lost 7 bases, with 10 bases between them. This CDR3 contains 14 residues. The CDR3: CASSPDSANSPLHF. The CDR3 DNA is TGTGCCAGCTCACCGGACAGCGCGAATTCACCCCTCCACTTT.

In this sample, this clonotype turned up a few times. V and J are TRBV7-8 and TRBJ2-1, with 7 bases matching TRBD1. The CDR3 sequence is 15 residues long. J lost 7 bases, V lost 6 bases, and 12 bases had no gene match. Germline loops: CDR1 SGHVS, CDR2 FQNEAQ. The CDR3 is CASSFVTAQGNEQFF. In DNA, the CDR3 is TGTGCCAGCAGTTTCGTCACTGCACAGGGGAATGAGCAGTTCTTC.